The 26 T cell receptor beta chains presented below share a single source sample, sequenced in a study of CXCR3-negative and CXCR3-positive naive CD8 T cells. Findings and limits, study-wide: CXCR3-negative naive cells had less hydrophobic TRB CDR3s than did CXCR3-positive naive cells.

Antigen specificity for these receptors is unknown. Each TRB cDNA library was prepared by 5' RACE (with UMI labels). TCRdb re-called the 5' RACE reads and shows each CDR3 protein once, DNA omitted. The table lists about 130,000 distinct CDR3 sequences, with approximately 0.54% in the top ten. Sequencing was carried out using naive CXCR3+ CD8+ T cells from blood. The subset: CD45RO-CCR7+CD27+CD95- naive CD8+ T cells expressing CXCR3 (TNR3+). The receptors originated from a human donor in good health. Some clones in this sample may be carry-over from other donors' samples.

The chain has TRBV29-1 and TRBJ1-1; absent DNA, TCRdb's TRBD1 call cannot be checked. Per germline, CDR1 SQVTM and CDR2 ANQGSEA. The CDR3 has 12 residues. CDR3 residues: CSVDRGGTEAFF.

V and J are TRBV11-2 and TRBJ1-1. This CDR3 is 12 amino acids long. CDR1 and CDR2 from the germline V gene are SGHAT and FQNNGV. CDR3 loop: CASSLTVHEAFF.

The chain links TRBV4-3 to TRBJ1-2; no DNA is available, so the TRBD1 call from TCRdb remains unchecked. This CDR3 contains 15 residues. The germline V gene has CDR1 LGHNA and CDR2 YSLEER. The CDR3 region is CASSQDRAGGYGYTF.

The rearrangement joins TRBV18 to TRBJ1-1; without DNA, the TCRdb call of TRBD1 cannot be checked. This CDR3 has 14 residues. Germline assignment: CDR1 KGHSH and CDR2 LQKENI. CDR3 in amino acids: CASSPVPQNTEAFF. The full variable domain, completed using reference TRBV18 and TRBJ1-1, is NAGVMQNPRHLVRRRGQEARLRCSPMKGHSHVYWYRQLPEEGLKFMVYLQKENIIDESGMPKERFSAEFPKEGPSILRIQQVVRGDSAAYFCASSPVPQNTEAFFGQGTRLTVV.

The J gene is TRBJ2-7, the V gene TRBV7-2; TCRdb reports TRBD2, a call that lacks DNA to check it against. Germline V gene sequence: CDR1 SGHTA, CDR2 FQGNSA. This CDR3 has 15 residues. CDR3 sequence reads: CASSFLAGVYHEQYF.

The genes are TRBV5-1 and TRBJ2-3; TCRdb lists TRBD2, though no DNA is available to test this call. The CDR3 consists of 17 residues. Looked up from germline, CDR1 is SGHRS and CDR2 is YFSETQ. The CDR3 here is CASMDPGLPTTTDTQYF. The variable domain in full, completed from reference TRBV5-1 and TRBJ2-3, reads KAGVTQTPRYLIKTRGQQVTLSCSPISGHRSVSWYQQTPGQGLQFLFEYFSETQRNKGNFPGRFSGRQFSNSRSEMNVSTLELGDSALYLCASMDPGLPTTTDTQYFGPGTRLTVL.

The chain carries TRBV21-1 and TRBJ1-5; TCRdb outputs TRBD1, but without DNA this stays unchecked. TRBV21-1 is a pseudogene. There are 16 residues in the CDR3. The CDR3 here is CASSKASRGHGQPQHF.

This chain links TRBV5-5 with TRBJ2-7. Germline values: CDR1 SGHKS, CDR2 YYEKEE (reference sequence). This CDR3 has 13 amino acids. This CDR3 reads CASSRGGPYEQYF. Combining the CDR3 with reference TRBV5-5 and TRBJ2-7 gives the whole variable domain DAGVTQSPTHLIKTRGQQVTLRCSPISGHKSVSWYQQVLGQGPQFIFQYYEKEERGRGNFPDRFSARQFPNYSSELNVNALLLGDSALYLCASSRGGPYEQYFGPGTRLTVT.

Here the CDR3 reads CASSEFRGGGQDYEQYF. V gene TRBV25-1 combines with J gene TRBJ2-7; TCRdb's D call, TRBD1, is unchecked because there is no DNA. This CDR3 spans 17 amino acids. Germline V gene sequence: CDR1 MGHDK, CDR2 SYGVNS.

The rearrangement joins TRBV6-5 to TRBJ1-1. This CDR3 comprises 14 residues. The V gene's germline CDR1 is MNHEY and CDR2 SVGAGI. CDR3 protein: CASSYSNLGTEAFF.

CDR3 region: CAISEFLSGTGELFF. The chain employs TRBV10-3 and TRBJ2-2. CDR1 ENHRY and CDR2 SYGVKD come from the germline V gene. The CDR3 extends over 15 amino acids.

The rearrangement links TRBV7-9 to TRBJ2-7. Germline CDR1 is SEHNR and CDR2 is FQNEAQ (reference sequence). This CDR3 is 12 amino acids long. Here the CDR3 reads CASSLGAYEQYF.

The chain combines TRBV29-1 with TRBJ2-7; the TRBD2 assignment by TCRdb is unverifiable without DNA. The CDR3 consists of 14 residues. Germline values: CDR1 SQVTM, CDR2 ANQGSEA. This chain's CDR3 is CSVEDGTGSYEQYF.

The chain employs TRBV28 and TRBJ2-1; TCRdb's assignment of TRBD2 cannot be checked, as there is no DNA. The CDR3 runs to 12 residues. The V gene's germline CDR1 is MDHEN and CDR2 SYDVKM. The CDR3 here is CASRTRGNEQFF.

The chain has TRBV7-6 and TRBJ2-2; TCRdb reports TRBD1, a call that lacks DNA to check it against. Germline values: CDR1 SGHVS, CDR2 FNYEAQ. The CDR3 has 15 amino acids. CDR3 sequence reads: CASSLGVPNTGELFF.

This chain uses TRBV4-3 with TRBJ1-1; TCRdb picks TRBD1, but there is no DNA to check that call. Per germline, CDR1 LGHNA and CDR2 YSLEER. CDR3 length: 15 residues. The CDR3 is CASSQDGQGAGEAFF.

The rearrangement uses TRBV6-5 and TRBJ2-5; the TCRdb call, TRBD1, lacks DNA for checking. This CDR3 has 15 amino acids. The germline V gene has CDR1 MNHEY and CDR2 SVGAGI. The CDR3 here is CASSYHKTAQETQYF.

This chain joins TRBV30 and TRBJ2-1; TCRdb reports TRBD1, a call that lacks DNA to check it against. The CDR3 extends over 12 amino acids. Germline V CDR1 and CDR2: GTSNPN, SVGIG (reference sequence). This CDR3 is CAWSGQGREQFF.

The chain couples TRBV28 to TRBJ1-1; TCRdb indicates TRBD1, and absent DNA this call remains unverified. The CDR3 is 17 residues long. In germline, CDR1 is MDHEN, CDR2 SYDVKM. The CDR3 reads CASSLLNPGRKNTEAFF.

The gene calls are TRBV7-9 and TRBJ2-5; TCRdb's assignment of TRBD2 cannot be checked, as there is no DNA. This CDR3 is 14 amino acids long. CDR1 is SEHNR and CDR2 is FQNEAQ in the germline V gene (reference sequence). CDR3 loop: CASSSLYGRETQYF. Together with reference TRBV7-9 and TRBJ2-5, the CDR3 gives the full variable domain: DTGVSQNPRHKITKRGQNVTFRCDPISEHNRLYWYRQTLGQGPEFLTYFQNEAQLEKSRLLSDRFSAERPKGSFSTLEIQRTEQGDSAMYLCASSSLYGRETQYFGPGTRLLVL.

The chain recombines TRBV7-8 with TRBJ2-1; TCRdb's assignment of TRBD2 cannot be checked, as there is no DNA. The CDR3 is 15 amino acids. Germline loops: CDR1 SGHVS, CDR2 FQNEAQ. The CDR3 region is CASSLEVSAANEQFF.

This sequence joins TRBV7-6 and TRBJ2-1; TCRdb outputs TRBD2, but without DNA this stays unchecked. The CDR3 is 15 residues long. Germline V gene sequence: CDR1 SGHVS, CDR2 FNYEAQ. CDR3 sequence reads: CASSSGGGGLYEQFF.

The genes are TRBV5-4 and TRBJ2-1; TCRdb's D gene call, TRBD1, goes unchecked for lack of DNA. The CDR3 totals 16 residues. Germline loops: CDR1 SGHNT, CDR2 YYREEE (reference sequence). CDR3 in amino acids: CASSPLLGTAYNEQFF.

The chain is built from TRBV6-5 and TRBJ1-3. This CDR3 contains 16 residues. Per germline, CDR1 MNHEY and CDR2 SVGAGI. The CDR3 here is CASSDRQSFSGNTIYF.

The chain links TRBV29-1 to TRBJ2-1; the TRBD2 assignment by TCRdb is unverifiable without DNA. This CDR3 is 16 amino acids long. Germline V gene data show CDR1 as SQVTM and CDR2 as ANQGSEA. CDR3 in amino acids: CSVLREGFGAYNEQFF.

The chain links TRBV12-3 or TRBV12-4 to TRBJ1-5; TCRdb selects TRBD1, and the lack of DNA leaves this call unchecked. The CDR3 contains 17 residues. The CDR3 loop is CASSSSGTVKGNQPQHF.